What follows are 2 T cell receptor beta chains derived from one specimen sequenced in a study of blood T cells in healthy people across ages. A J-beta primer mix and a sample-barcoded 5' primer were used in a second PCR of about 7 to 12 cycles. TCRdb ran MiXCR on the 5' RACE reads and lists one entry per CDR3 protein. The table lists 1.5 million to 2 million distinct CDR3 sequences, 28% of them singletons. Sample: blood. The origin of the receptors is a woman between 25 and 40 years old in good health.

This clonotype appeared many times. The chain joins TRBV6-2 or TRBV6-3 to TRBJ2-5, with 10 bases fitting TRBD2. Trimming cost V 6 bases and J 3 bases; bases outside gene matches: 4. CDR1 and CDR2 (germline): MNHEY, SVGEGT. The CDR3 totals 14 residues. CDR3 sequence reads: CASSPGTSEETQYF. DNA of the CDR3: TGTGCCAGCAGCCCTGGGACTAGCGAAGAGACCCAGTACTTC.

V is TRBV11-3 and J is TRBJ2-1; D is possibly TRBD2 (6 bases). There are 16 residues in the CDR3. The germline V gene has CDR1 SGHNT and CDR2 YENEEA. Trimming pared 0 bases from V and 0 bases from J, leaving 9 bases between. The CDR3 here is CASSLDGGNSYNEQFF. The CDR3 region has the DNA TGTGCCAGCAGCTTAGACGGCGGGAACTCCTACAATGAGCAGTTCTTC.